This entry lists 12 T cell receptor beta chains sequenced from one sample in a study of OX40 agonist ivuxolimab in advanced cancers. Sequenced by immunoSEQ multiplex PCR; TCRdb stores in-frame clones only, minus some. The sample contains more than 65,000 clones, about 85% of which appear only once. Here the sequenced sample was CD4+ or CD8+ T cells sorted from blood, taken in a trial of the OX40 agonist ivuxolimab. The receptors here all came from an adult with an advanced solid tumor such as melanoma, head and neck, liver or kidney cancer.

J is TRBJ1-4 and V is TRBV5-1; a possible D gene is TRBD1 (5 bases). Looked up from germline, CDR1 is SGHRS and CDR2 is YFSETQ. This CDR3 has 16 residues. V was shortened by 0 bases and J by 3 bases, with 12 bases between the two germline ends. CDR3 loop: CASSLEHRLPNEKLFF. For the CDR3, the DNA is TGCGCCAGCAGCTTGGAGCACAGGCTCCCTAATGAAAAACTGTTTTTT.

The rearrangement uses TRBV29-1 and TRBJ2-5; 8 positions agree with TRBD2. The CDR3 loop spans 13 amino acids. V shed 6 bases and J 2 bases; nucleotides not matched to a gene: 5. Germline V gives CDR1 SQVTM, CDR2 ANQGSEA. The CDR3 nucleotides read TGCAGCGTCAAGCGGGGGCTACAAGAGACCCAGTACTTC. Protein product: CSVKRGLQETQYF.

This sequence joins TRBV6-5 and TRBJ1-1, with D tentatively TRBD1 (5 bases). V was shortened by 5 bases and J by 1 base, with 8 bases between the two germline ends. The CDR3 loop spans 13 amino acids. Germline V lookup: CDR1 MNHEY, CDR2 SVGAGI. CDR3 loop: CASSRGGNTEAFF. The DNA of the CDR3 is TGTGCCAGCAGTCGGGGGGGGAACACTGAAGCTTTCTTT.

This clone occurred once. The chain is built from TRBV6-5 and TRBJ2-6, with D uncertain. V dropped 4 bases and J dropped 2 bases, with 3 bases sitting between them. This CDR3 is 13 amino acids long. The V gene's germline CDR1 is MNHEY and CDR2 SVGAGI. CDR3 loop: CASSSPGANVLTF. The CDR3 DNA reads TGTGCCAGCAGTTCCCCTGGGGCCAACGTCCTGACTTTC.

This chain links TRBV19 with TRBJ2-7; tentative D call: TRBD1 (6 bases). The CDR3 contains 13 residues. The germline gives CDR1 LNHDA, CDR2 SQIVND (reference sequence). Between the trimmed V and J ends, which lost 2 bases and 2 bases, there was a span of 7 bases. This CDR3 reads CASSITGTYEQYF. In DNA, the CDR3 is TGTGCCAGTAGTATAACAGGGACCTACGAGCAGTACTTC.

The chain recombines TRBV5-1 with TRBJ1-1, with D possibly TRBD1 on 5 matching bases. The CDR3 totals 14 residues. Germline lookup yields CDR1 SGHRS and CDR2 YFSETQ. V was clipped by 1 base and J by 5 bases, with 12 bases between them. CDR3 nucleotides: TGCGCCAGCAGCTTGCGGGGCCCACGGACTGAAGCTTTCTTT. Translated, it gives CASSLRGPRTEAFF.

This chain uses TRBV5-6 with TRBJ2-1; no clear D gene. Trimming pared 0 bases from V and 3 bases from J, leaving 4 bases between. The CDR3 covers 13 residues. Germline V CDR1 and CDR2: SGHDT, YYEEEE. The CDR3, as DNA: TGTGCCAGCAGCTTGGTCTACTACAATGAGCAGTTCTTC. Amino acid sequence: CASSLVYYNEQFF.

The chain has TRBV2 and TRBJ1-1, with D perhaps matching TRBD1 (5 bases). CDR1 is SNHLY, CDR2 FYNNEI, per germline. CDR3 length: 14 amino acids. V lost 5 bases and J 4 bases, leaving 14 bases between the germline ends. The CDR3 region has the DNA TGTGCCAGCAGTCCCCAGGGAGCTGCCACTGAAGCTTTCTTT. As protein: CASSPQGAATEAFF. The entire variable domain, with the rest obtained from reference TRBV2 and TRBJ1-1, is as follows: EPEVTQTPSHQVTQMGQEVILRCVPISNHLYFYWYRQILGQKVEFLVSFYNNEISEKSEIFDDQFSVERPDGSNFTLKIRSTKLEDSAMYFCASSPQGAATEAFFGQGTRLTVV.

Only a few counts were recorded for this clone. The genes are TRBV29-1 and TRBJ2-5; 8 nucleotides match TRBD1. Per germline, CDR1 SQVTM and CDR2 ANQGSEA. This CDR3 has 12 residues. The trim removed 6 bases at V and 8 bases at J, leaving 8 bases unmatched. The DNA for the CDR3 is TGCAGCGTCGCTGTCGGACAGGGAACCCAGTACTTC. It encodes CSVAVGQGTQYF.

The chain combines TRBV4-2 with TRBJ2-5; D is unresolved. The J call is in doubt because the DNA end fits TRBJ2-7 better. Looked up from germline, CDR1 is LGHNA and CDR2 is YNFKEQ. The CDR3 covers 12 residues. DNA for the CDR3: TGTGCCAGCAGCCAAGTTGGTTACGAGCAGTACTTC. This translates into CASSQVGYEQYF.

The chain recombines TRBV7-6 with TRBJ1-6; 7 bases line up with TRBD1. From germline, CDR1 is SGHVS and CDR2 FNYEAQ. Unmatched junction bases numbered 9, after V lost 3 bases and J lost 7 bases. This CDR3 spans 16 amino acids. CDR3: CASSFRQGSQNSPLHF. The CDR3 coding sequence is TGTGCCAGCAGCTTCCGACAGGGCTCTCAGAATTCACCCCTCCACTTT.

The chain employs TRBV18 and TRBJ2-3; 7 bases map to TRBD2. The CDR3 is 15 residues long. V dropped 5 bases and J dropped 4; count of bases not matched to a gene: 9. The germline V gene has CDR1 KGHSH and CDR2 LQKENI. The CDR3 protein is CASSASGVRADTQYF. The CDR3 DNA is TGTGCCAGCTCAGCGAGCGGGGTCCGCGCAGATACGCAGTATTTT.